The clone carrying this T cell receptor (beta chain) was seen only a few times. The data were obtained in a study of blood T cell repertoires in COVID-19. Background on the study: Acute and convalescent COVID-19 specimens originated in the United States, Italy and Spain. Sources were T cells, B-cell-depleted T cells, or PBMCs; the material itself was cDNA or gDNA.

Produced via immunoSEQ multiplex PCR; TCRdb's table is partial and in-frame only. Of more than 150,000 clones in the sample, around 73% were seen once. Cohort 3 donors counted as recovered after two negative PCRs, clearance, or resolved symptoms. The source material was PBMCs or T cells enriched from blood (not recorded which). This clonotype was sampled from a woman aged 45-60 years who had recovered from COVID-19.

CDR3 loop: CASSSTSGRAVSNEQFF. The CDR3 DNA sequence: TGTGCCAGCAGCTCTACTAGCGGGAGGGCCGTTTCCAATGAGCAGTTCTTC. This rearrangement joins TRBV7-9 to TRBJ2-1; 13 bases match TRBD2. V was clipped by 4 bases and J by 6 bases; unmatched bases: 9. There are 17 residues in the CDR3. Germline lookup yields CDR1 SEHNR and CDR2 FQNEAQ (reference sequence).